This T cell receptor beta chain originates from a study of blood T cell repertoires in COVID-19. Only in-frame clones appear in the TCRdb table, and some are missing; sequencing was by immunoSEQ multiplex PCR. The sample lists over 90,000 clones, approximately 88% occurring once. The germline V and J ends were trimmed by 5 bases and 2 bases, with 7 bases remaining between them. This CDR3 has 13 amino acids. Germline V gene data show CDR1 as LGHNA and CDR2 as YSLEER. The TCR comes from a human donor in a cohort sampled during active COVID-19. The material sequenced was peripheral blood. This chain uses TRBV4-3 with TRBJ2-1; D possibly corresponds to TRBD1 (5 bases). The chain's CDR3 is CASSRTTYNEQFF. The CDR3 nucleotides are TGCGCCAGCAGCAGGACAACCTACAATGAGCAGTTCTTC.